This T cell receptor beta chain was retrieved from a study of blood T cell repertoires in COVID-19 (dated by TCRdb to between 2020 and 2021). For context, the study as a whole: Samples from collaborators originated in the United States, Italy and Spain and spanned both the acute and convalescent phases of COVID-19. The repertoires were released in a freely available public database meant as a resource for research on the immune response to SARS-CoV-2. The prospective study material was composed of cDNA or gDNA derived from T cells, B-cell-depleted T cells, or PBMCs. Subjects who had been exposed to COVID-19, were actively infected with it, or had recovered from it provided the deeply sampled blood TCRbeta repertoires that made up the dataset. Samples were obtained from the ongoing ImmuneRACE study (first 160 participants) and from about 1,300 subjects provided by 6 global collaborators. Where available, HLA class I and class II types were taken from metadata supplied by the sample provider and were not determined by assay-based typing. The sample metadata nearly always contained a de-identified subject ID, COVID-19 status, age in years and sex.

Concerning this clone itself: This receptor's antigen is unknown. No much larger clone is present one base from it, and per-base qualities are unavailable.

Overall study results and their limits: The amount of clinical and demographic metadata varied by source and participant and was provided uncurated.

In Seattle, one collaborating source enrolled patients while the infection was active and tracked those patients longitudinally over the course of disease. Collaborating institutions collected whole blood in K2EDTA tubes following their own protocols. For TCRbeta analysis, collaborators shipped samples in one of three forms: frozen whole blood, isolated PBMCs, or DNA extracted from either of those sample types. TCRbeta CDR3 regions were amplified from genomic DNA using the immunoSEQ Assay, a bias-controlled multiplex PCR. The paper's processing steps were these. Nucleated cell counts per sample were estimated from amplification of reference gene primers within the assay. Sequence reads were collapsed and filtered to measure the absolute abundance of every unique TCRbeta CDR3 rearrangement. For each sample, productive Simpson clonality was calculated as the square root of Simpson's diversity index across productive rearrangements. The immuneACCESS repertoire file appears here via TCRdb, limited to in-frame rearrangements. These files lack a portion of the clones; in checked studies, under half of the deficit traces to unresolved V genes, and the cause of the others is not known. The DNA gave D and trimming, while V, J and clone size come from that table. The table for this sample lists some 200,000 clones; around 95% of them were counted only once. The ten largest clonotypes hold 0.6% to 0.9% of the sample.

This clonotype originated in a young man with COVID-19, enrolled during active disease. The sequenced sample was peripheral blood.

The nucleotides are TGTGCCAGCAGCCAAGATCTAGGCGGGGGGCTAACCTACGAGCAGTACTTC. Translation gives CASSQDLGGGLTYEQYF. The chain is made from TRBV4-2 and TRBJ2-7, with TRBD2 identical over 8 junction bases. The CDR3 measures 17 amino acids from cysteine to phenylalanine. CDR3 DNA only is kept here, 51 bases in frame from base 1. At the junction V is shortened by 0 bases and J by 2 bases; bases outside the gene matches: 9. From the germline V gene, CDR1 is LGHNA and CDR2 is YNFKEQ.